This TCR beta chain appears in the sequencing data of a study of T-cell reconstitution after alpha-beta-depleted transplantation in children. Study conclusions and caveats: T-cell counts and diversity at one year following transplant were attributed mainly to newly produced T cells.

As for this clonotype: Its antigen is undetermined.

Researchers prepared the TCRbeta library using unique molecular identifiers, the study reports. TCRdb passed the PCR reads through MiXCR, listing each CDR3 protein once. The table includes roughly 310,000 distinct CDR3 sequences, around 25% detected once. This CDR3 is 13 amino acids long. V gave up 2 bases and J gave up 5 bases, with 7 bases separating them. Germline lookup yields CDR1 SGHRS and CDR2 YFSETQ. This material consisted of PBMCs, mostly from graft donor cells, taken 180 days after TCRalphabeta/CD19-depleted stem cell transplant. This clonotype was sampled from a male patient younger than 18 who had a stem cell transplant for acute lymphoblastic leukemia, so the T cells may come from the graft donor. The chain has TRBV5-1 and TRBJ1-4; D is uncertain. The CDR3 region is CASSFQANEKLFF. The CDR3 bases are TGCGCCAGCAGCTTCCAGGCCAATGAAAAACTGTTTTTT.